Listed below are T cell receptor beta chains from one sample, sequenced in a study of blood T cell repertoires in COVID-19. TCRdb keeps only in-frame clones here, not all; method: immunoSEQ multiplex PCR. The table lists more than 200,000 clones, approximately 90% of them singletons, with just under 6.5% in the top ten. Specimen: PBMCs or T cells enriched from blood (not recorded which). These receptors came from a woman in her thirties with acute COVID-19. CDR3s include the opening cysteine and the closing phenylalanine or tryptophan. Fields, in order: D gene, V gene, J gene, clone size, CDR3 protein, CDR3 DNA. D genes are given only for firm matches. The size field is filled for only some rows; it gives once, few, many or a size class.

-	TRBV30	TRBJ1-2	once	CAWAPGYGYTF	TGTGCCTGGGCCCCAGGGTACGGCTACACCTTC
TRBD1	TRBV28	TRBJ1-4	-	CASSFAGQGGEKLFF	TGTGCCAGCAGTTTTGCGGGACAGGGTGGCGAAAAACTGTTTTTT
TRBD2	TRBV10-2	TRBJ2-7	-	CASSQTSGGSEQYF	TGCGCCAGCAGTCAGACTAGCGGGGGAAGCGAGCAGTACTTC
-	TRBV7-9	TRBJ2-5	-	CASSSAPGQGRGPETQYF	TGTGCCAGCAGCTCCGCCCCGGGGCAAGGGCGGGGGCCAGAGACCCAGTACTTC
TRBD1	TRBV19	TRBJ1-6	-	CASRATGDSPLHF	TGTGCCAGTAGAGCTACAGGGGATTCACCCCTCCACTTT
-	TRBV6-5	TRBJ2-7	once	CASSYGEAPFGYEQYF	TGTGCCAGCAGTTACGGTGAGGCCCCTTTTGGCTACGAGCAGTACTTC
-	TRBV24-1	TRBJ2-1	once	CATSDLKTASSYNEQFF	TGTGCCACCAGTGATTTGAAGACAGCGAGCTCCTACAATGAGCAGTTCTTC
TRBD1	TRBV27	TRBJ1-4	-	CASSLGQASNEKLFF	TGTGCCAGCAGTTTAGGACAGGCCAGTAATGAAAAACTGTTTTTT
-	TRBV10-1	TRBJ1-1	-	CASSESIGGQAFF	TGCGCCAGCAGTGAGTCGATTGGAGGTCAGGCTTTCTTT
TRBD1	TRBV20-1	TRBJ2-1	once	CSVNDRGEQFF	TGCAGTGTTAATGACAGGGGTGAGCAGTTCTTC
TRBD2	TRBV7-2	TRBJ2-7	-	CASSLVFPSGGAYEQYF	TGTGCCAGCAGCTTAGTTTTCCCTAGCGGAGGGGCCTACGAGCAGTACTTC
-	TRBV6-5	TRBJ1-6	once	CASSPRLTYNSPLHF	TGTGCCAGCAGTCCCAGGCTTACCTATAATTCACCCCTCCACTTT
-	TRBV5-4	TRBJ1-1	-	CASSNNHRSGDTEAFF	TGTGCCAGCAGCAATAACCACAGGTCGGGTGACACTGAAGCTTTCTTT
TRBD1	TRBV6-2/TRBV6-3	TRBJ2-5	-	CASSRDRGMGKTQYF	TGTGCCAGCAGCCGAGACAGGGGGATGGGAAAGACCCAGTACTTC
TRBD1	TRBV6-5	TRBJ2-7	-	CASSTGDELYEQYF	TGTGCCAGCAGTACAGGGGACGAGCTCTACGAGCAGTACTTC
TRBD1	TRBV7-8	TRBJ2-7	few	CASSRGQGNYEQYF	TGTGCCAGCAGCCGGGGACAGGGGAACTACGAGCAGTACTTC
TRBD1	TRBV18	TRBJ1-1	-	CASSLSPDRVIEAFF	TGTGCCAGCTCACTATCCCCTGACAGGGTAATCGAAGCTTTCTTT
-	TRBV30	TRBJ1-1	once	CAWTPRDKNTEAFF	TGTGCCTGGACTCCTCGGGACAAGAACACTGAAGCTTTCTTT
TRBD1	TRBV7-9	TRBJ1-1	once	CASSLVTGVTEAFF	TGTGCCAGCAGCTTAGTAACAGGGGTTACTGAAGCTTTCTTT
TRBD1	TRBV2	TRBJ1-4	-	CASSAGQGIGKLFF	TGTGCCAGCAGTGCGGGACAGGGAATCGGAAAACTGTTTTTT
TRBD1	TRBV5-1	TRBJ1-5	-	CASSPGTGITNQPQHF	TGCGCCAGCAGCCCCGGGACAGGGATAACCAATCAGCCCCAGCATTTT
-	TRBV28	TRBJ2-3	-	CASSSRGLPTGTDTQYF	TGTGCCAGCAGTTCTCGGGGACTCCCGACAGGCACAGATACGCAGTATTTT
TRBD1	TRBV18	TRBJ2-1	-	CASSPPLTGQSYNEQFF	TGTGCCAGCTCACCACCGCTGACGGGACAGAGTTACAATGAGCAGTTCTTC
-	TRBV7-2	TRBJ1-3	once	CASSLASGSSGNTIYF	TGTGCCAGCAGCTTAGCTTCCGGGAGCTCTGGAAACACCATATATTTT
TRBD1	TRBV9	TRBJ2-7	-	CASSDRDRANEQYF	TGTGCCAGCAGCGACCGGGACAGGGCCAACGAGCAGTACTTC
-	TRBV27	TRBJ1-6	-	CASRPGGGYNSPLHF	TGTGCCAGCCGACCCGGGGGGGGATATAATTCACCCCTCCACTTT
-	TRBV30	TRBJ1-1	-	CAWSPGTQSAEAFF	TGTGCCTGGAGTCCAGGGACTCAATCGGCTGAAGCTTTCTTT
-	TRBV2	TRBJ2-1	-	CASSSGDSGVREQFF	TGTGCCAGCTCTTCCGGGGACTCGGGCGTAAGGGAGCAGTTCTTC
-	TRBV6-5	TRBJ2-2	-	CASTRRGTGELFF	TGTGCCAGCACGCGACGCGGCACCGGGGAGCTGTTTTTT